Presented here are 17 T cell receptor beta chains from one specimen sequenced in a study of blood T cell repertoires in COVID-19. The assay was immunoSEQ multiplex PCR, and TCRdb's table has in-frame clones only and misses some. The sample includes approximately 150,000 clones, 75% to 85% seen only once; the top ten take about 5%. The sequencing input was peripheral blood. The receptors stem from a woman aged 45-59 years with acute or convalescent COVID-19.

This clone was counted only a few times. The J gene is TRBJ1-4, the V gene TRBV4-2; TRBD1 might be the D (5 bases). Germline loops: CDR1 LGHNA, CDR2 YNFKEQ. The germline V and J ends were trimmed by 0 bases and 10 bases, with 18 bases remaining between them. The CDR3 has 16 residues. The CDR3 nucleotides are TGTGCCAGCAGCCAAGATGACAGAGAGCCCCTTGGAAAACTGTTTTTT. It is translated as CASSQDDREPLGKLFF.

The CDR3 here is CASSLMGGDGYTF. The DNA of the CDR3 is TGTGCCAGCAGCTTAATGGGGGGTGACGGCTACACCTTC. This rearrangement joins TRBV7-3 to TRBJ1-2, with D possibly TRBD1 on 5 matching bases. Trimming removed 1 base from V and 8 bases from J, with 11 bases in between. CDR3 length: 13 residues. CDR1 and CDR2 from the germline V gene are SGHTA and FQGTGA.

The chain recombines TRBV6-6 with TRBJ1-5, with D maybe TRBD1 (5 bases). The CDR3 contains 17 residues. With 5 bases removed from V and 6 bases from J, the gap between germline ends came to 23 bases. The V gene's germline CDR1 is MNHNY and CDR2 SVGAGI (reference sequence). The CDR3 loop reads CASSLGTPGGIVQPQHF. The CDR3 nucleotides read TGTGCCAGCAGTCTCGGGACCCCGGGGGGTATCGTTCAGCCCCAGCATTTT.

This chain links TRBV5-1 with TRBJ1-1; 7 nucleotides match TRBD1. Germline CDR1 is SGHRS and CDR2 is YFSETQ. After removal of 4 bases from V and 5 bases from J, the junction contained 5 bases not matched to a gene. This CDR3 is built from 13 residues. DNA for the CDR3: TGCGCCAGCAGCACCGGACAGGCGACTGAAGCTTTCTTT. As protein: CASSTGQATEAFF.

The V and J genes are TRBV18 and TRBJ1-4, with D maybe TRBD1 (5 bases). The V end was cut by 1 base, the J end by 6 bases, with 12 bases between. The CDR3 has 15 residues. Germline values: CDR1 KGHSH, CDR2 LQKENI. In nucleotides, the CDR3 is TGTGCCAGCTCACCACGATCGGGGGAGGATGAAAAACTGTTTTTT. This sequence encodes CASSPRSGEDEKLFF.

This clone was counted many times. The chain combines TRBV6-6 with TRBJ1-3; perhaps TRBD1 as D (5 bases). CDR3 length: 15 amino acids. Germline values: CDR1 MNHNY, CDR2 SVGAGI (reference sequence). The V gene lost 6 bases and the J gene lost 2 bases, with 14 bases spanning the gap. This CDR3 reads CASSPRAIAGNTIYF. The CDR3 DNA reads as TGTGCCAGCAGCCCCAGGGCGATCGCTGGAAACACCATATATTTT.

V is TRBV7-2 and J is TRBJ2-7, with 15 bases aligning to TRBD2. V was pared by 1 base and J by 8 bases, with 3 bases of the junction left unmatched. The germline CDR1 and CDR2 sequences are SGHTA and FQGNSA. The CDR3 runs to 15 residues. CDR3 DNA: TGTGCCAGCAGCTTAGATGGGACTAGCGGGGGGAAGCAGTACTTC. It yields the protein CASSLDGTSGGKQYF.

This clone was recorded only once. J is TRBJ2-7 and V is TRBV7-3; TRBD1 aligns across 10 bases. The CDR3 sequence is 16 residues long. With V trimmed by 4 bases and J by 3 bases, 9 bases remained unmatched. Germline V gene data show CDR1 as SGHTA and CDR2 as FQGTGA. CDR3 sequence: CASSSPQDRGLYEQYF. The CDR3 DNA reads TGTGCCAGCAGCTCCCCCCAAGACAGGGGGCTCTACGAGCAGTACTTC.

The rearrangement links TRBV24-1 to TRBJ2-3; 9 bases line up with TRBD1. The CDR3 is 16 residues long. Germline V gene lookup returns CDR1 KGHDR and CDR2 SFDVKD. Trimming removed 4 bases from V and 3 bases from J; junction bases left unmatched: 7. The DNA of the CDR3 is TGTGCCACCAGTGACAAAGGGGACAGGGCAACAGATACGCAGTATTTT. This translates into CATSDKGDRATDTQYF.

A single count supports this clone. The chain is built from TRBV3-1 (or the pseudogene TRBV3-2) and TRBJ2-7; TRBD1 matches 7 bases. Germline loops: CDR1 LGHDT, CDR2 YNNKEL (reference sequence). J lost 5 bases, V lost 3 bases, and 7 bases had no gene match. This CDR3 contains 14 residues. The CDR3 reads CASSQVTGVNEQYF. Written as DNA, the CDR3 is TGTGCCAGCAGCCAGGTAACAGGGGTCAACGAGCAGTACTTC.

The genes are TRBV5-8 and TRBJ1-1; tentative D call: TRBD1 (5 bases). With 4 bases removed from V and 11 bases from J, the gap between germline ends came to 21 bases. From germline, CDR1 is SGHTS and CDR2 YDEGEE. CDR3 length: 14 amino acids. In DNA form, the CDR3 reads TGTGCCAGCAGCCCCGAGGCGGGGCCCAAGGGGGCTTTCTTT. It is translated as CASSPEAGPKGAFF.

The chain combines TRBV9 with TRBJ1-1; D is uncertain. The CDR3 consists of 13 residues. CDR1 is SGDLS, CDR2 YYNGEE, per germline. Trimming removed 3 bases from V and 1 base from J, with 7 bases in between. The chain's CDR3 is CASSGSGNTEAFF. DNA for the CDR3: TGTGCCAGCAGCGGGTCGGGGAACACTGAAGCTTTCTTT. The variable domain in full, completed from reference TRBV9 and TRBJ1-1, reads DSGVTQTPKHLITATGQRVTLRCSPRSGDLSVYWYQQSLDQGLQFLIQYYNGEERAKGNILERFSAQQFPDLHSELNLSSLELGDSALYFCASSGSGNTEAFFGQGTRLTVV.

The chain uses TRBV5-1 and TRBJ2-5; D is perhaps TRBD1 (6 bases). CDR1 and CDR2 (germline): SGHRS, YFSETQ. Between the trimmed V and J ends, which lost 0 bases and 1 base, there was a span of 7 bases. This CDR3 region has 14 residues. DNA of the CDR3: TGCGCCAGCAGCTTGGGCAGGGGCCAAGAGACCCAGTACTTC. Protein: CASSLGRGQETQYF.

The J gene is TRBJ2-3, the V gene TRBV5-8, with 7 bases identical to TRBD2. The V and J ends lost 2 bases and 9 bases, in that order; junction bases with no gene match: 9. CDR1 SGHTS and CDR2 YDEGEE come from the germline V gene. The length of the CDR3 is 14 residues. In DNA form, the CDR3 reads TGTGCCAGCAGCTTTTGGGGGGGTTTAAGAACGCAGTATTTT. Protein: CASSFWGGLRTQYF.

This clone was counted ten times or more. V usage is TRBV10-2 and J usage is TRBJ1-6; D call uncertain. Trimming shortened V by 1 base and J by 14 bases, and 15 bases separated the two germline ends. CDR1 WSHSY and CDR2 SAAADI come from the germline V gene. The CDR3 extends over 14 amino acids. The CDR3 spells CASSELRDSAALHF. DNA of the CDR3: TGCGCCAGCAGTGAGTTGAGGGATTCGGCAGCCCTCCACTTT.

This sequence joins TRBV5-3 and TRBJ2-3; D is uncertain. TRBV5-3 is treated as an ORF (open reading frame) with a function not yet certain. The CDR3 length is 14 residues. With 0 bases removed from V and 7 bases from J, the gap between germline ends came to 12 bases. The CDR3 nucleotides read TGTGCCAGAAGCTTGGACCCAGACTTTTATACGCAGTATTTT. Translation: CARSLDPDFYTQYF.

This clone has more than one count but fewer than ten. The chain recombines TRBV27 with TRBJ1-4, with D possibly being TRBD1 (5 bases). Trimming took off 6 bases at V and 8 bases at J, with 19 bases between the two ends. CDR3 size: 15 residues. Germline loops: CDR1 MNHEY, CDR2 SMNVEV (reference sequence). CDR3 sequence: CASRQRGSGREKLFF. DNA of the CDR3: TGTGCCAGCAGGCAAAGGGGTTCCGGTCGGGAAAAACTGTTTTTT.